This T cell receptor (beta chain) stems from a study of cytomegalovirus exposure and HLA in healthy donors. CDR3 size: 13 residues. Germline CDR1 SNHLY, CDR2 FYNNEI. Trimming shortened V by 8 bases and J by 3 bases, and 13 bases separated the two germline ends. Use of 60 Vbeta and 13 Jbeta primers characterized the PCR. The protocol was immunoSEQ multiplex PCR, while the TCRdb copy is restricted to in-frame clones and leaves out a portion. Of around 300,000 clones listed, around nine tenths are singletons. The V call is TRBV2, the J call TRBJ1-2; D is undetermined. This TCR was recovered from a woman aged 18 to 35 in good health and CMV-seronegative. Sequenced input: PBMCs. The CDR3 is CASPGRTYYGYTF. The CDR3 DNA sequence: TGTGCCAGCCCGGGGAGGACCTACTATGGCTACACCTTC.